The 7 T cell receptor beta chains presented below share a single source sample, sequenced in a study of blood T cell repertoires in COVID-19. Profiling relied on immunoSEQ multiplex PCR, and the TCRdb table lists in-frame clones only, not all of them. The top ten hold under 30% of the sample, which has some 38,000 clones, about 90% seen once. Source material: peripheral blood. Receptor source: a man aged 60-69 years with active or convalescent COVID-19.

The chain carries TRBV29-1 and TRBJ1-1, with unresolved D. Germline values: CDR1 SQVTM, CDR2 ANQGSEA. V was trimmed by 5 bases and J by 5 bases, leaving 15 bases between them. The CDR3 totals 13 residues. CDR3 sequence: CSVLQSMSTEAFF. The DNA of the CDR3 is TGCAGCGTTTTACAGAGTATGAGTACTGAAGCTTTCTTT.

This sequence joins TRBV28 and TRBJ2-4; unclear D gene. CDR3 length: 17 amino acids. With 6 bases removed from V and 0 bases from J, the gap between germline ends came to 18 bases. From germline, CDR1 is MDHEN and CDR2 SYDVKM. CDR3 residues: CASSPATLWIAKNIQYF. CDR3 DNA: TGTGCCAGCAGCCCTGCGACACTGTGGATAGCCAAAAACATTCAGTACTTC.

The CDR3 bases are TGCGCCAGTGCTAGCGCGGGAGGGCTCGAGACCCAGTACTTC. This gives the protein CASASAGGLETQYF. The rearrangement links TRBV5-1 to TRBJ2-5, with 9 bases that match TRBD2. Germline trimming cut 8 bases from V and 5 bases from J; bases unmatched to any gene: 10. Germline CDR1 is SGHRS and CDR2 is YFSETQ. The CDR3 consists of 14 residues. The full variable domain, in which reference TRBV5-1 and TRBJ2-5 provide the parts outside the CDR3, is KAGVTQTPRYLIKTRGQQVTLSCSPISGHRSVSWYQQTPGQGLQFLFEYFSETQRNKGNFPGRFSGRQFSNSRSEMNVSTLELGDSALYLCASASAGGLETQYFGPGTRLLVL.

The chain employs TRBV3-1 (or the pseudogene TRBV3-2) and TRBJ2-2; D is ambiguous. There are 16 residues in the CDR3. From germline, CDR1 is LGHDT and CDR2 YNNKEL (reference sequence). The V end lost 1 base, the J end lost 7 bases, and 16 bases lay between the germline ends. The CDR3 reads CASSQGYLPADGELFF. CDR3 nucleotide sequence: TGTGCCAGCAGCCAAGGGTACCTACCCGCGGACGGGGAGCTGTTTTTT.

CDR3 nucleotide sequence: TGCGCCAGCAGCCAAGCCCGGGACTACGAGCAGTACTTC. Protein product: CASSQARDYEQYF. This chain links TRBV4-3 with TRBJ2-7, with D possibly being TRBD2 (5 bases). The CDR3 runs to 13 residues. The germline V gene encodes CDR1 LGHNA and CDR2 YSLEER. Trimming stripped 1 base from V and 3 bases from J, with 7 bases between.

This rearrangement joins TRBV18 to TRBJ2-5, with 7 nucleotides matching TRBD2. CDR3 size: 15 residues. The germline V gene has CDR1 KGHSH and CDR2 LQKENI. V lost 3 bases to trimming and J lost 2 bases; unmatched junction nucleotides: 6. DNA for the CDR3: TGTGCCAGCTCACCGCCTAAACTAGCGCAAGAGACCCAGTACTTC. This codes for CASSPPKLAQETQYF.

CDR3 sequence reads: CATRQGNQPQHF. The CDR3 coding sequence is TGTGCTACTCGACAGGGCAATCAGCCCCAGCATTTT. The rearrangement uses TRBV19 and TRBJ1-5; weak D call: TRBD1 (6 bases). In germline, CDR1 is LNHDA, CDR2 SQIVND (reference sequence). The CDR3 totals 12 residues.